This T cell receptor (delta chain) was recovered during a study of γδ T cells in repeated Plasmodium falciparum infection. Study-wide context: Samples were taken at baseline, before some infections, and 21 days after each.

Both TRG and TRD chains were sequenced from each sorted sample. TCRdb processed the multiplex PCR reads again with the CATT caller. The sample has tens of thousands of delta-chain clones, 1.5% to 2% seen once; the top ten hold approximately 24%. The CDR3 has 14 amino acids. Germline CDR1 is GEAIGNYY and CDR2 is EKD. Flow sorting of PBMC yielded separate Vgamma9/Vdelta2+ and Vdelta2-negative gammadelta T cell populations for bulk repertoire analysis. This clone has ten or more counts. A single base is all that separates this from a far larger clone, so a read error is likely. Other nucleotide sequences from this sample produce the same CDR3.

The source is a pool of human donors (malaria-infected and uninfected, not separated). The V gene reported is TRDV2; the J gene is uncalled; the D call TRDD3 from the table was never checked on the DNA. Sequencing input: gamma-delta T cells from blood. The CDR3 reads CACDTVGGSDKLIF. DNA of the CDR3: TGTGCCTGTGACACCGTTGGGGGATCCGATAAGCTCATCTTT.